These T cell receptor beta chains were read from a single sample in a study. Each CDR3 protein is one row after TCRdb ran MiXCR on the RT-PCR reads. The sample includes about 680,000 distinct CDR3 sequences, 12% to 15% seen only once; the top ten take 3.6%. Sequencing was carried out using memory CD4+ T cells from blood. The source of these receptors is a female donor in good health, serving as a healthy control. The CDR3 runs from the conserved cysteine through the conserved F or W. The D gene is left open where the match is weak. A row's size may be missing; if present it is once, few, many or a size class.

length,J,D,V,size,CDR3,DNA
14,TRBJ2-7,NA,TRBV3-1,many,CASSQEVDSYEQYF,TGTGCCAGCAGCCAAGAGGTGGATTCCTACGAGCAGTACTTC
14,TRBJ1-6,NA,TRBV5-4,NA,CASSLEGTDSPLHF,TGTGCCAGCAGCTTAGAGGGTACGGATTCACCCCTCCACTTT
12,TRBJ1-1,NA,TRBV7-3,NA,CASSSRSGEAFF,TGTGCCAGCAGCTCCAGGTCCGGTGAAGCTTTCTTT
17,TRBJ2-5,NA,TRBV4-1,few,CASSQGTAKTPRGAQYF,TGCGCCAGCAGCCAAGGGACAGCTAAAACCCCCCGGGGGGCCCAGTACTTC
15,TRBJ1-1,TRBD1,TRBV5-1,few,CASSVDRGRGTEAFF,TGCGCCAGCAGCGTGGACAGGGGGCGAGGCACTGAAGCTTTCTTT
13,TRBJ2-7,TRBD2,TRBV12-3/TRBV12-4,many,CASRLTSTYEQYF,TGTGCCAGCAGACTGACTAGCACCTACGAGCAGTACTTC
17,TRBJ2-3,TRBD2,TRBV7-2,many,CASSRQASGGALDTQYF,TGTGCCAGCAGCCGTCAGGCTAGCGGGGGGGCCCTGGATACGCAGTATTTT
15,TRBJ1-5,TRBD1,TRBV12-3/TRBV12-4,few,CASSFGEGANQPQHF,TGTGCCAGCAGTTTTGGCGAGGGGGCCAATCAGCCCCAGCATTTT
15,TRBJ2-1,TRBD2,TRBV5-1,many,CASSLVSGRVNEQFF,TGCGCCAGCAGCTTGGTTAGCGGGAGGGTCAATGAGCAGTTCTTC
14,TRBJ2-7,NA,TRBV11-2,few,CASSAQGLSYEQYF,TGTGCCAGCAGCGCACAGGGTCTCTCCTACGAGCAGTACTTC
13,TRBJ1-6,TRBD1,TRBV29-1,many,CSVGQGRDSPLHF,TGCAGCGTCGGACAGGGGAGGGATTCGCCCCTCCACTTT
19,TRBJ2-6,TRBD2,TRBV5-8,NA,CASSWELTSGSTGANVLTF,TGTGCCAGCAGCTGGGAACTGACTAGCGGGAGTACCGGGGCCAACGTCCTGACTTTC
16,TRBJ1-2,NA,TRBV15,few,CATSRGPTGSSGGYTF,TGTGCCACCAGCAGAGGCCCCACAGGGTCCTCGGGGGGCTACACCTTC
16,TRBJ1-4,NA,TRBV10-3,few,CAISASGVATNEKLFF,TGTGCCATCAGTGCTTCAGGAGTTGCAACTAATGAAAAACTGTTTTTT
14,TRBJ1-1,TRBD1,TRBV5-5,few,CASSLEGQGAQAFF,TGTGCCAGCAGCTTGGAGGGACAGGGGGCTCAAGCTTTCTTT
15,TRBJ2-2,TRBD1,TRBV5-6,once,CASSFPGQYTGELFF,TGTGCCAGCAGCTTTCCGGGACAGTACACCGGGGAGCTGTTTTTT
13,TRBJ2-1,NA,TRBV12-3/TRBV12-4,NA,CASTWGLANEQFF,TGTGCCAGCACCTGGGGTTTAGCCAATGAGCAGTTCTTC
15,TRBJ2-1,TRBD2,TRBV20-1,many,CSAPRVGLAGNEQFF,TGCAGTGCTCCAAGGGTAGGACTAGCGGGAAATGAGCAGTTCTTC
16,TRBJ2-1,NA,TRBV11-2,few,CASSGGAGRSYNEQFF,TGTGCCAGCAGCGGAGGGGCGGGACGAAGCTACAATGAGCAGTTCTTC
15,TRBJ1-2,TRBD1,TRBV7-2,many,CASSGRQGALYGYTF,TGTGCCAGCAGCGGTAGACAGGGGGCCCTCTATGGCTACACCTTC
13,TRBJ1-1,TRBD1,TRBV7-2,few,CASSSTGELEAFF,TGTGCCAGCAGCTCCACAGGGGAACTTGAAGCTTTCTTT
14,TRBJ2-3,NA,TRBV29-1,many,CSVDSGIGGDTQYF,TGCAGCGTTGACTCTGGCATCGGAGGCGATACGCAGTATTTT
14,TRBJ1-5,NA,TRBV6-1,NA,CASSEWGADQPQHF,TGTGCCAGCAGTGAATGGGGGGCTGATCAGCCCCAGCATTTT
17,TRBJ1-5,TRBD1,TRBV6-2/TRBV6-3,NA,CARLDRGLSLGNQPQHF,TGTGCCAGACTAGACAGGGGTTTAAGTTTGGGCAATCAGCCCCAGCATTTT
13,TRBJ2-7,TRBD2,TRBV11-2,NA,CASSLTETSGTYF,TGTGCCAGCAGCTTGACGGAGACTAGCGGGACTTACTTC
15,TRBJ1-2,TRBD1,TRBV6-5,few,CASRAGGTANYGYTF,TGTGCCAGCAGGGCAGGGGGCACAGCGAACTATGGCTACACCTTC
15,TRBJ2-7,NA,TRBV6-5,many,CASSYSVRGPYEQYF,TGTGCCAGCAGTTACTCAGTCAGGGGTCCCTACGAGCAGTACTTC
15,TRBJ2-1,NA,TRBV20-1,NA,CSALKGSRVYNEQFF,TGCAGTGCTTTAAAAGGGAGTCGGGTTTACAATGAGCAGTTCTTC